This T cell receptor beta chain comes out of a study of blood T cells in healthy people across ages. Study-wide findings and caveats: Among long-lived donors, naive CD4+ cells were more numerous and diversity higher than in aged donors. A strong correlation was found between TCR beta diversity and the percentage of naive T cells.

The germline gives CDR1 DFQATT, CDR2 SNEGSKA (reference sequence). The CDR3 is 16 residues long. Trimming took 6 bases from V and 6 from J; bases not matched to a gene: 18. For the second PCR, which ran for about 7 to 12 cycles, a sample-barcoded 5' primer and a J-beta primer mix were used. All samples gave at least 2.5 million CDR3-containing paired-end reads. TCRdb re-analysed the 5' RACE reads in MiXCR, keeping a single row per CDR3 protein. The repertoire holds 1 million or so distinct CDR3 sequences, with approximately 26% as singletons. A few counts support this clonotype. As yet, its antigen is unknown. These records were also assigned to another study, of T cells of mothers and their children.

V gene TRBV20-1 combines with J gene TRBJ2-3; the match to TRBD1 covers 7 bases. The source material was blood. The sequence derives from a girl aged 2 to 10 in good health. The CDR3 region has the DNA TGCAGTGCGCCCTTAGAGACAGGGTCCACCAGGGATACGCAGTATTTT. Translating it yields CSAPLETGSTRDTQYF.